A selection of T cell receptor beta chains follows, all from one sample in a study of immune characteristics of hereditary and idiopathic chronic pancreatitis. Profiled with immunoSEQ multiplex PCR; TCRdb holds only in-frame clones, not every one. The sample yields around 9,400 clones, roughly 77% seen once. Sequenced input: pancreas tissue with idiopathic chronic pancreatitis. The receptors originated from a human donor with chronic pancreatitis. CDR3s include the opening cysteine and the closing phenylalanine or tryptophan. A D gene is named only where the DNA matches it firmly. A row's size may be missing; if present it is once, few, many or a size class.

v_gene,abundance,d_gene,j_gene,CDR3nt,CDR3aa
TRBV6-2/TRBV6-3,NA,NA,TRBJ1-3,TGTGCCAGCAGTTCCACAGGGTCGCGATACACCATATATTTT,CASSSTGSRYTIYF
TRBV5-6,NA,TRBD1,TRBJ1-6,TGTGCCAGCAGCTTCCGGGACAGGATAATTAATTCACCCCTCCACTTT,CASSFRDRIINSPLHF
TRBV5-6,NA,NA,TRBJ2-2,TGTGCCAGCAGCAACGTCCAACCGAACACCGGGGAGCTGTTTTTT,CASSNVQPNTGELFF
TRBV5-1,NA,TRBD2,TRBJ2-3,TGCGCCAGCAGCTTCATTGTTGGCGGGGGGGCAATTGGTAGAGATACGCAGTATTTT,CASSFIVGGGAIGRDTQYF
TRBV4-2,NA,TRBD1,TRBJ2-5,TGTGCCAGCAGCCAAGATCGGACAGGGGCGGAGACCCAGTACTTC,CASSQDRTGAETQYF
TRBV4-2,NA,TRBD2,TRBJ2-1,TGTGCCAGCAGCCGCTCGTTGAGGGGCGGGGGCAATGAGCAGTTCTTC,CASSRSLRGGGNEQFF
TRBV9,NA,TRBD1,TRBJ1-2,TGTGCCAGCAGCGGGGATCCGGGACAGGGCGGTAACTATGGCTACACCTTC,CASSGDPGQGGNYGYTF
TRBV18,NA,NA,TRBJ1-6,TGTGCCAGCTCACCTCGCAGGGAGGACTCACCCCTCCACTTT,CASSPRREDSPLHF
TRBV12-3/TRBV12-4,few,NA,TRBJ2-3,TGTGCCAGCAGTTTTACTCGCACAGATACGCAGTATTTT,CASSFTRTDTQYF
TRBV5-1,NA,TRBD1,TRBJ2-1,TGCGCCAGCAGCTTTTTGGCAGGGGGTCAGGATGAGCAGTTCTTC,CASSFLAGGQDEQFF
TRBV6-5,NA,NA,TRBJ2-3,TGTGCCAGCGAGGTGGGGGACCTCACAGATACGCAGTATTTT,CASEVGDLTDTQYF
TRBV28,NA,TRBD2,TRBJ2-1,TGTGCCAGCAGTAGGGAGGGCTTGAATGAGCAGTTCTTC,CASSREGLNEQFF
TRBV19,NA,NA,TRBJ2-7,TGTGCCAGTAGTATCCGGGGGTGGTCCGGCGACGAGCAGTACTTC,CASSIRGWSGDEQYF
TRBV10-2,NA,NA,TRBJ1-1,TGCGCCAGCAGGTTCGACTCGAACACTGAAGCTTTCTTT,CASRFDSNTEAFF
TRBV28,NA,NA,TRBJ1-5,TGTGCCAGCAGTTTCGGGGCCCTCCGCAATCAGCCCCAGCATTTT,CASSFGALRNQPQHF
TRBV9,NA,TRBD1,TRBJ2-2,TGTGCCAGCAGCGAGACGTCGGGACAGGGAAATCGCGGGGAGCTGTTTTTT,CASSETSGQGNRGELFF
TRBV5-6,NA,TRBD1,TRBJ1-2,TGTGCCAGCAGCCCTGCGGCGGGACAGAGTTATAGTCGGTATGGCTACACCTTC,CASSPAAGQSYSRYGYTF
TRBV19,NA,NA,TRBJ1-1,TGTGCCACCGGAAACAGGGAGGGCACTGAAGCTTTCTTT,CATGNREGTEAFF
TRBV29-1,NA,TRBD1,TRBJ1-2,TGCAGCGTTGACAGGGGGGGGCTCTATGGCTACACCTTC,CSVDRGGLYGYTF
TRBV5-1,NA,NA,TRBJ2-3,TGCGCCAGCAGATTAGGGACAGATACGCAGTATTTT,CASRLGTDTQYF
TRBV19,NA,NA,TRBJ2-1,TGTGCCAGTACCCCCTCGGGCTTCCCTGAGCAGTTCTTC,CASTPSGFPEQFF
TRBV4-3,NA,NA,TRBJ1-6,TGCGCCAGCAGCCAAGACAGGCCATCACCCCTCCACTTT,CASSQDRPSPLHF
TRBV21-1,NA,NA,TRBJ2-1,TGTGCCAGCAGCAAAGCGGTGGATAGTAGCGGTGACTCCTACAATGAGCAGTTCTTC,CASSKAVDSSGDSYNEQFF
TRBV27,NA,NA,TRBJ1-2,TGTGCCAGCAGGCCCCCGGGGAGGAATGGCTACACCTTC,CASRPPGRNGYTF
TRBV2,NA,NA,TRBJ1-1,TGTGCCAGCGCCAGGTCGAACACTGAAGCTTTCTTT,CASARSNTEAFF
TRBV6-6,NA,NA,TRBJ1-2,TGTGCCAGCAGCAGACACGTAACGGATGGCTACACCTTC,CASSRHVTDGYTF
TRBV5-4,NA,NA,TRBJ2-2,TGTGCCAGCAGCTGGGACACCGGGGAGCTGTTTTTT,CASSWDTGELFF
TRBV19,NA,TRBD1,TRBJ2-1,TGTGCCAGTAGTAAGCAGGGGGCAGGACCTAGCTCCTACAATGAGCAGTTCTTC,CASSKQGAGPSSYNEQFF
TRBV6-5,few,NA,TRBJ2-1,TGTGCCAGCACGAGGACTACACATTACAATGAGCAGTTCTTC,CASTRTTHYNEQFF
TRBV6-2/TRBV6-3,NA,NA,TRBJ1-6,TGTGCCAGCAGTTACCCCGGACCCCCTGGGGGGTCACCCCTCCACTTT,CASSYPGPPGGSPLHF
TRBV27,NA,NA,TRBJ1-1,TGTGCCAGCAGTTCGGGACGGCGCACCACTGAAGCTTTCTTT,CASSSGRRTTEAFF
TRBV7-2,few,TRBD2,TRBJ2-3,TGTGCCGGCTCCGGGACTAGCCCCTTAACCGGAGATACGCAGTATTTT,CAGSGTSPLTGDTQYF
TRBV2,NA,TRBD2,TRBJ2-2,TGTGCCAGCAGGGGGGGGACCGGGGAGCTGTTTTTT,CASRGGTGELFF
TRBV28,NA,NA,TRBJ1-2,TGTGCCAGCAGAATGGGAGACTATGGCTACACCTTC,CASRMGDYGYTF
TRBV19,NA,TRBD2,TRBJ2-3,TGTGCCAGTAGTCGGGGAAGTAGCGGGGGTCCAGATACGCAGTATTTT,CASSRGSSGGPDTQYF
TRBV2,NA,NA,TRBJ2-3,TGTGCCAGCAGAGGCCCTAGCACAGATACGCAGTATTTT,CASRGPSTDTQYF
TRBV4-3,NA,TRBD2,TRBJ2-2,TGCGCCAGCAGCCAACAGCGGGGGTTCCCCTGGCTGTTTTTT,CASSQQRGFPWLFF
TRBV5-4,once,NA,TRBJ1-6,TGTGCCAGCAGCTTGCGGCAGGGAATGAGGAATTCACCCCTCCACTTT,CASSLRQGMRNSPLHF
TRBV21-1,NA,NA,TRBJ2-5,TGTGCCAGCAGACGTCAGGGGCAAGAGACCCAGTACTTC,CASRRQGQETQYF
TRBV19,NA,NA,TRBJ1-1,TGTGCCAGTAGTATAGATAGGGAGGGGCATCAAGCTTTCTTT,CASSIDREGHQAFF
TRBV9,NA,NA,TRBJ2-1,TGTGCCAGCAGTCAAGACAGTATCTACAATGAGCAGTTCTTC,CASSQDSIYNEQFF
TRBV6-1,few,TRBD2,TRBJ2-7,TGTGCCAGCAGTGAAGCGAGCGGGGGGGTTTACGAGCAGTACTTC,CASSEASGGVYEQYF
TRBV7-9,NA,NA,TRBJ2-1,TGTGCCACCTTCGGGGGGAGGGGGAATGAGCAGTTCTTC,CATFGGRGNEQFF
TRBV6-6,NA,NA,TRBJ2-1,TGTGCCAGCAGCCCACAGGGCTCTTCCTACAATGAGCAGTTCTTC,CASSPQGSSYNEQFF
TRBV30,NA,NA,TRBJ1-4,TGTGCCTTCCTAGATGGTACTAATGAAAAACTGTTTTTT,CAFLDGTNEKLFF
TRBV6-4,NA,NA,TRBJ2-2,TGTGCCAGCAAAGGACAGCGAAACACCGGGGAGCTGTTTTTT,CASKGQRNTGELFF
TRBV7-8,NA,NA,TRBJ2-3,TGTGCCAGCAGCTTAGGCGCAGATACGCAGTATTTT,CASSLGADTQYF